Listed below are T cell receptor beta chains from one sample, sequenced in a study of cytomegalovirus exposure and HLA in healthy donors. Measured with immunoSEQ multiplex PCR; TCRdb has only the in-frame clones, and not every one. The sample has some 170,000 clones, approximately 79% seen once; the top ten hold 6.3%. Sequenced input: PBMCs. All receptors derive from a man aged 35 to 55 in good health and CMV-seropositive. Both conserved end residues are part of each CDR3. The order of the fields is D gene, clone size, J gene, V gene, CDR3 DNA, CDR3 protein. D genes are given only for firm matches. The size of a clone is reported for some rows only, either as once, few or many, or as a class for expanded clones.

>NA|NA|TRBJ1-1|TRBV29-1
TGCCTCTCGTCCGAAGGGGGGGGCACTGAAGCTTTCTTT
CLSSEGGGTEAFF
>NA|NA|TRBJ2-7|TRBV7-9
TGTTCCAGCAGCTTTTTCGTAGGGGCCACAACCTACGAGCAGTACTTC
CSSSFFVGATTYEQYF
>NA|NA|TRBJ2-2|TRBV14
TGTGCCAGCAGCCAAGAGGTTAGCGCCGACACCGGGGAGCTGTTTTTT
CASSQEVSADTGELFF
>NA|NA|TRBJ2-2|TRBV5-6
TGTGCCAGCAGCTGGAGGGGCCAGGTCACGAACACCGGGGAGCTGTTTTTT
CASSWRGQVTNTGELFF
>NA|NA|TRBJ2-3|TRBV7-9
TGTGCCAGCAGCCTACCCAGGGACACCCGCACAGATACGCAGTATTTT
CASSLPRDTRTDTQYF
>NA|NA|TRBJ2-7|TRBV27
TGTGCCAGCAGAGGACAGGGACTACTAAACTACGAGCAGTACTTC
CASRGQGLLNYEQYF
>NA|NA|TRBJ1-1|TRBV7-7
TGTGCCAGCAGCCCCCCGGGACTTTCGAACACTGAAGCTTTCTTT
CASSPPGLSNTEAFF
>NA|NA|TRBJ2-7|TRBV9
TGTGCCAGCAGCGTAGAGTTGGAGGGCGAGCAGTACTTC
CASSVELEGEQYF
>NA|few|TRBJ2-7|TRBV9
TGTGCCAGCAGCGTAGGGTGGCAGGTCGTCTACGAGCAGTACTTC
CASSVGWQVVYEQYF
>NA|NA|TRBJ2-7|TRBV2
TGTGCCAGCAGTCCGAGGTTGCTGGGGCTCTACGAGCAGTACTTC
CASSPRLLGLYEQYF
>NA|NA|TRBJ2-7|TRBV29-1
TGCAGCGTTACAGGGTCCTCCTACGAGCAGTACTTC
CSVTGSSYEQYF
>TRBD2|NA|TRBJ2-7|TRBV6-5
TGTGCCAGCAGTTCCCCAGGGACTAGCGGGCTCTACGAGCAGTACTTC
CASSSPGTSGLYEQYF
>NA|NA|TRBJ2-3|TRBV7-9
TGTGCCAGCAGCAGCCCGACATCCCTTATAGGGGGTACGCAGTATTTT
CASSSPTSLIGGTQYF
>NA|NA|TRBJ2-5|TRBV6-5
TGTGCCAGCAGTAAAAACAGGGAAGAGACCCAGTACTTC
CASSKNREETQYF
>NA|NA|TRBJ2-5|TRBV12-5
TGTGCTAGTGGTTTGGCCCTCCAAGAGACCCAGTACTTC
CASGLALQETQYF
>NA|NA|TRBJ2-5|TRBV5-4
TGTGCCAGCAGCTTGTTCGGGGGAGATGAGACCCAGTACTTC
CASSLFGGDETQYF
>NA|NA|TRBJ2-7|TRBV28
TGTGCCAGCAGTTTTGCCAGCGGAGCCGAGAAGCAGTACTTC
CASSFASGAEKQYF
>NA|NA|TRBJ1-3|TRBV6-5
TGTGCCAGCATTAAGACACCCCACTCTGGAAACACCATATATTTT
CASIKTPHSGNTIYF
>NA|once|TRBJ1-2|TRBV29-1
TGCAGCGTCGGGGGGCGGGACGTCCATGGCTACACCTTC
CSVGGRDVHGYTF
>TRBD2|NA|TRBJ2-2|TRBV27
TGTGCCAGCAGTTCTCTAGCGGGAGCCCACACCGGGGAGCTGTTTTTT
CASSSLAGAHTGELFF
>TRBD1|NA|TRBJ1-4|TRBV6-1
TGTGCCAGCAGTGTCCACAGGGGAGCAACTAATGAAAAACTGTTTTTT
CASSVHRGATNEKLFF
>TRBD2|NA|TRBJ2-7|TRBV5-1
TGCGCCAGCAGCTTGTCACTAGCGGGAGTATACGAGCAGTACTTC
CASSLSLAGVYEQYF
>TRBD1|NA|TRBJ1-1|TRBV7-3
TGTGCCAGCAGCCCACAGGGGGTAGGCACTGAAGCTTTCTTT
CASSPQGVGTEAFF
>NA|NA|TRBJ2-7|TRBV21-1
TGTGCCAGCAGCAAAGGAAGAGGTCGGCTCTACGAGCAGTACTTC
CASSKGRGRLYEQYF
>NA|few|TRBJ2-5|TRBV6-6
TGTGCCAGCAGTTACTCCAACAGGGAAGAGACCCAGTACTTC
CASSYSNREETQYF
>NA|NA|TRBJ1-5|TRBV6-1
TGTGCCAGCAGTGAAGCCGGCCTAGGGGTCGGATATAGCAATCAGCCCCAGCATTTT
CASSEAGLGVGYSNQPQHF
>TRBD2|NA|TRBJ2-1|TRBV14
TGTGCCAGCAGCCAGCAACTAGCGGGAGGTGGGAATGAGCAGTTCTTC
CASSQQLAGGGNEQFF